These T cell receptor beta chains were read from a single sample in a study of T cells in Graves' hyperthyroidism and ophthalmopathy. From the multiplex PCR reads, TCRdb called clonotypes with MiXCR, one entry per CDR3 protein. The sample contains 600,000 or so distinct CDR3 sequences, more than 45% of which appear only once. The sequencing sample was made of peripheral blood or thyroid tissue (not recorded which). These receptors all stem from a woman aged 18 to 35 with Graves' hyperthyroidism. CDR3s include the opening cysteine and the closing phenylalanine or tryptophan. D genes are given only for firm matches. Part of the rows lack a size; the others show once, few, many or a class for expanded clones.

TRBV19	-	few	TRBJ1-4	CASADSNEKLFF	TGTGCCAGTGCTGACAGTAATGAAAAACTGTTTTTT
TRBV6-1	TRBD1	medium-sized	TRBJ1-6	CASSEAEDRGTPLHF	TGTGCCAGCAGTGAAGCTGAGGACAGGGGTACACCCCTCCACTTT
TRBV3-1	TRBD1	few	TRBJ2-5	CASSPYGTGEETQYF	TGTGCCAGCAGCCCTTATGGGACAGGGGAAGAGACCCAGTACTTC
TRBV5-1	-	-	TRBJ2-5	CASSPDSEKYQETQYF	TGCGCCAGCAGCCCTGATAGCGAAAAGTACCAAGAGACCCAGTACTTC
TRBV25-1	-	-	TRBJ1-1	CASSQYPLQVRDTEAFF	TGTGCCAGCAGCCAATATCCTCTGCAGGTTCGAGACACTGAAGCTTTCTTT
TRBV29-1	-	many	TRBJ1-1	CSVVVTEAFF	TGCAGCGTTGTAGTCACTGAAGCTTTCTTT
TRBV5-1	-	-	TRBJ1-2	CASSSGIASYGYTF	TGCGCCAGCTCTTCAGGGATTGCTAGCTATGGCTACACCTTC
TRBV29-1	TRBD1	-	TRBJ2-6	CSVGQGGDNVLTF	TGCAGCGTGGGACAGGGTGGGGACAACGTCCTGACTTTC
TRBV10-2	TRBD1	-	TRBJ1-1	CASRTQGAARTEAFF	TGTGCCAGCAGAACTCAGGGGGCGGCTCGCACTGAAGCTTTCTTT
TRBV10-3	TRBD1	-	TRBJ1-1	CAISVRQGWTEAFF	TGTGCCATCAGTGTAAGACAGGGGTGGACTGAAGCTTTCTTT
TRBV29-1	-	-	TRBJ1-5	CSATTGQPQHF	TGCAGCGCCACGACGGGGCAGCCCCAGCATTTT
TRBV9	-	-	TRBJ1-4	CASSVGGGDEKLFF	TGTGCCAGCAGCGTAGGGGGCGGGGATGAAAAACTGTTTTTT
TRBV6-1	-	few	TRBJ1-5	CASSPSENQPQHF	TGTGCCAGCTCACCCTCTGAAAATCAGCCCCAGCATTTT
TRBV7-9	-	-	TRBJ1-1	CASSSARGNTEAFF	TGTGCCAGCAGCTCGGCTAGGGGGAACACTGAAGCTTTCTTT
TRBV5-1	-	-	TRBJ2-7	CASSLIAALSYNPGESYEQYF	TGCGCCAGCAGCTTGATAGCGGCGCTTAGTTACAATCCAGGGGAGTCCTACGAGCAGTACTTC
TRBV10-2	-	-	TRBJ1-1	CASRGLRNTEAFF	TGCGCCAGTCGGGGCCTCAGAAACACTGAAGCTTTCTTT
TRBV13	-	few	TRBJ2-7	CASSDRSNYEQYF	TGTGCCAGCTCGGACAGATCGAACTACGAGCAGTACTTC
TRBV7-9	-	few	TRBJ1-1	CASSLKRGTEGRTEAFF	TGTGCCAGCAGCTTAAAAAGGGGAACGGAGGGTCGGACTGAAGCTTTCTTT
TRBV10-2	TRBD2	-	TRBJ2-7	CASRNGLAGFYEQYF	TGCGCCAGCAGGAACGGGCTAGCGGGATTCTACGAGCAGTACTTC
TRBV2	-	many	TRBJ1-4	CASMGNNEKLFF	TGTGCCAGCATGGGGAATAATGAAAAACTGTTTTTT
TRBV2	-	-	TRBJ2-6	CASSLLFGANVLTF	TGTGCCAGCAGTTTGCTGTTCGGGGCCAACGTCCTGACTTTC
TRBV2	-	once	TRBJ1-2	CASSYSNRVNYGYTF	TGTGCCAGCAGTTACTCGAATCGGGTAAACTATGGCTACACCTTC
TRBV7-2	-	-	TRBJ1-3	CASSQDRPSGNTIYF	TGTGCCAGCAGCCAAGACCGACCTTCTGGAAACACCATATATTTT
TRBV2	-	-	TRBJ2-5	CASSEEVALQETQYF	TGTGCCAGCAGTGAAGAGGTTGCCCTCCAAGAGACCCAGTACTTC
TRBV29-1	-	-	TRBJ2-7	CSVEGGGREIF	TGCAGCGTTGAAGGGGGAGGACGTGAGATCTTC
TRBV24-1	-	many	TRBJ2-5	CATSVNTQETQYF	TGTGCCACCAGTGTGAACACCCAAGAGACCCAGTACTTC
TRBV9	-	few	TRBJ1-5	CASSSGSGGNQPQHF	TGTGCCAGCAGCTCGGGGTCGGGGGGCAATCAGCCCCAGCATTTT
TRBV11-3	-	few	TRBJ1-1	CASSVDAGPTEAFF	TGTGCCAGCAGCGTAGATGCGGGGCCAACTGAAGCTTTCTTT
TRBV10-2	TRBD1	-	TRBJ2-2	CASQDRQNAGELFF	TGCGCCAGCCAGGACAGGCAGAACGCCGGGGAGCTGTTTTTT
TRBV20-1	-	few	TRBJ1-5	CSARVLSGGPQHF	TGCAGTGCTAGAGTTCTTTCCGGGGGGCCCCAGCATTTT
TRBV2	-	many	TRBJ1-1	CASSYRGNTEAFF	TGTGCCAGCAGTTATAGGGGGAACACTGAAGCTTTCTTT
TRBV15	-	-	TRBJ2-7	CATSRDWQGEQYF	TGTGCCACCAGCAGAGATTGGCAGGGCGAGCAGTACTTC
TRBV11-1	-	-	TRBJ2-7	CASRPPTAGYEQYF	TGTGCCAGCAGACCACCCACGGCAGGCTACGAGCAGTACTTC
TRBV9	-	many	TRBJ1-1	CASSASQGVNTEAFF	TGTGCCAGCAGCGCCTCACAGGGAGTGAACACTGAAGCTTTCTTT
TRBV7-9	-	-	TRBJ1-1	CASSFKTEAFF	TGTGCCAGCAGCTTCAAGACTGAAGCTTTCTTT